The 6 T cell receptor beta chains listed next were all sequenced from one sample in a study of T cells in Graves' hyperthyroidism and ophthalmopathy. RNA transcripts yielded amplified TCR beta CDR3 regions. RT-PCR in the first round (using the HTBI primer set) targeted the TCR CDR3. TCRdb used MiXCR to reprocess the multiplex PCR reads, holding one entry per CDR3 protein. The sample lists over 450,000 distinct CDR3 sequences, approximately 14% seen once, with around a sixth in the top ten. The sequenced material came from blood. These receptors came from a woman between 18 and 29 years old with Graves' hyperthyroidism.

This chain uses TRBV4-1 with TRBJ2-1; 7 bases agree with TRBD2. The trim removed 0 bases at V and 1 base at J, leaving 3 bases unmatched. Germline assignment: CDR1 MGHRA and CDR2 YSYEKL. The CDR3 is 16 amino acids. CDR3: CASSQERGGSYNEQFF. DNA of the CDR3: TGCGCCAGCAGCCAAGAAAGGGGAGGGTCCTACAATGAGCAGTTCTTC.

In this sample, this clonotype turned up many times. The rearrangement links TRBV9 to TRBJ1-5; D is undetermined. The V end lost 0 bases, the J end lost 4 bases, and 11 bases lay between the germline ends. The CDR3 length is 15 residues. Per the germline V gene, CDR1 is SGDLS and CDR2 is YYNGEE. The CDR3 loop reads CASSVDGQTNQPQHF. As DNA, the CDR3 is TGTGCCAGCAGCGTAGATGGGCAGACTAATCAGCCCCAGCATTTT.

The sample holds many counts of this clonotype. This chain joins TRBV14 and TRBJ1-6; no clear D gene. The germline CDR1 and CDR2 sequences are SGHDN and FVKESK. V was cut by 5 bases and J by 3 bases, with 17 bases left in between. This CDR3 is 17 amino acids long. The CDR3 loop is CASSSSPTGLYNSPLHF. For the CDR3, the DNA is TGTGCCAGCAGCTCCTCGCCAACTGGCCTCTATAATTCACCCCTCCACTTT.

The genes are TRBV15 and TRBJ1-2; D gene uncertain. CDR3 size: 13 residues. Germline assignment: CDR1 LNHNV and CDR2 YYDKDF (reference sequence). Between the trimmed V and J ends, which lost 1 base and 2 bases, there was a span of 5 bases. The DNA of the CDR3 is TGTGCCACCAGCAGAGTAGGGAACTATGGCTACACCTTC. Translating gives CATSRVGNYGYTF.

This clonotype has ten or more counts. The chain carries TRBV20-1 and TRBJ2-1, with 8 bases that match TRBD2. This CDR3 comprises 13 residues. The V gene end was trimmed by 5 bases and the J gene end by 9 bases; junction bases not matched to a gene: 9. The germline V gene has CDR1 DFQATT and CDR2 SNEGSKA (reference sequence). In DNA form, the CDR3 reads TGCAGTGCTCCCAGGACTAGCTTGAGTGAGCAGTTCTTC. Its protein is CSAPRTSLSEQFF.

In nucleotides, the CDR3 is TGTGCCAGCACCCCGGCGCTGGGAGGCTACACCTTC. Encoded protein: CASTPALGGYTF. This sequence joins TRBV12-3 or TRBV12-4 and TRBJ1-2; D remains ambiguous. V lost 7 bases and J lost 8, with 14 bases in between. The CDR3 extends over 12 amino acids.